This T cell receptor beta chain was sequenced for a study of cytomegalovirus exposure and HLA in healthy donors. The wider study: The roughly 700 first-cohort repertoires shared a platform with the 130 or so validation repertoires, as reported in a later analysis.

The V gene end was trimmed by 3 bases and the J gene end by 6 bases; junction bases not matched to a gene: 4. The CDR3 totals 14 residues. CDR1 and CDR2 from the germline V gene are SGDLS and YYNGEE. Produced via immunoSEQ multiplex PCR; TCRdb's table is partial and in-frame only. Here the sample spans over 200,000 clones, 90% being singletons. Separate from the approximately 730-subject first cohort, the 120-subject validation cohort was the one that the donors belonged to. The rearrangement uses TRBV9 and TRBJ1-5; TRBD1 matches at 9 bases. The material sequenced was PBMCs. The sequence came from a woman younger than 35 in good health and CMV-seronegative. This CDR3 reads CASSGTGGSQPQHF. CDR3 nucleotide sequence: TGTGCCAGCAGCGGTACAGGGGGCAGTCAGCCCCAGCATTTT.